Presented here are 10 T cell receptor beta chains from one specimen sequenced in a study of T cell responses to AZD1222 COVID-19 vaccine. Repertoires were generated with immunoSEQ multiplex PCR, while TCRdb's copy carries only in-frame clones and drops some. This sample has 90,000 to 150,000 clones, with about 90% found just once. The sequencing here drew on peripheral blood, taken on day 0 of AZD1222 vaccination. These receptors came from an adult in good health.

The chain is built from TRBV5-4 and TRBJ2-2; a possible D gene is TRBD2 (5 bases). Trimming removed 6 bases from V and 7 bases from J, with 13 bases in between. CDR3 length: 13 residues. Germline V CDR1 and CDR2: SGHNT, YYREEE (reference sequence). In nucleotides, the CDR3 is TGTGCCAGCACCCTTCCGGGGATCGGGGAGCTGTTTTTT. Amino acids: CASTLPGIGELFF. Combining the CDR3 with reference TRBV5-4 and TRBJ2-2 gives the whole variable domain ETGVTQSPTHLIKTRGQQVTLRCSSQSGHNTVSWYQQALGQGPQFIFQYYREEENGRGNFPPRFSGLQFPNYSSELNVNALELDDSALYLCASTLPGIGELFFGEGSRLTVL.

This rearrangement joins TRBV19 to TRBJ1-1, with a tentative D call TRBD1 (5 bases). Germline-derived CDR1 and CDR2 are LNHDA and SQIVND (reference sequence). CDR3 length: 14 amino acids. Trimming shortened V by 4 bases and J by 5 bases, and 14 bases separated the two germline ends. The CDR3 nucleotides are TGTGCCAGTAGTACCCGGGACCCTCGGACTGAAGCTTTCTTT. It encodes CASSTRDPRTEAFF.

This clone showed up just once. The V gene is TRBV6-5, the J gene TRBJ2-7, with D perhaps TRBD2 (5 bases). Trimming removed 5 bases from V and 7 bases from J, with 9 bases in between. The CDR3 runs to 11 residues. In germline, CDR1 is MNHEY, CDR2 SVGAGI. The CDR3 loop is CASSLAGEQYF. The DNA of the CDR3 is TGTGCCAGCAGTCTAGCCGGGGAGCAGTACTTC.

The CDR3 protein is CASSLRGGAGNTIYF. CDR3 DNA: TGTGCCAGCAGCTTGCGGGGGGGGGCTGGAAACACCATATATTTT. The rearrangement joins TRBV7-2 to TRBJ1-3, with a tentative D call TRBD1 (5 bases). With 3 bases removed from V and 2 bases from J, the gap between germline ends came to 11 bases. The CDR3 totals 15 residues. Germline CDR1 is SGHTA and CDR2 is FQGNSA.

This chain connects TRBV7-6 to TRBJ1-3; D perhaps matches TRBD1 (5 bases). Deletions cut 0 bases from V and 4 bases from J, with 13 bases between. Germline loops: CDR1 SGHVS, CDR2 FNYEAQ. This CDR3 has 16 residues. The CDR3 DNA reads TGTGCCAGCAGCTTAGCCCCCCCAGGGTCAGGAAACACCATATATTTT. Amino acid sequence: CASSLAPPGSGNTIYF.

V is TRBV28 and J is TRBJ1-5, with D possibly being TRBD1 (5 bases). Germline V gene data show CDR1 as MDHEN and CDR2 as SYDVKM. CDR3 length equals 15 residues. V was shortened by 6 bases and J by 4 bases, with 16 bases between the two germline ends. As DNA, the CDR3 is TGTGCCAGCAGGCCCTCAGGGAGAGTTAATCAGCCCCAGCATTTT. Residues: CASRPSGRVNQPQHF.

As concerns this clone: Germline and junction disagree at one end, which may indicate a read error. The DNA for the CDR3 is TGTGCCAGCAGTATTGGCTATGTCTACACCTTC. Translation gives CASSIGYVYTF. The genes are TRBV12-3 or TRBV12-4 and TRBJ1-2, with D unclear. This CDR3 has 11 amino acids.

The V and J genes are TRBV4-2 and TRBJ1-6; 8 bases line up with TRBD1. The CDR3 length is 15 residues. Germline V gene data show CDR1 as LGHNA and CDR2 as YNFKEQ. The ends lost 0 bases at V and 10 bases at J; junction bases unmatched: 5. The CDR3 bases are TGTGCCAGCAGCCAAGACGCAGGGGGCGCATCACCCCTCCACTTT. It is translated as CASSQDAGGASPLHF.

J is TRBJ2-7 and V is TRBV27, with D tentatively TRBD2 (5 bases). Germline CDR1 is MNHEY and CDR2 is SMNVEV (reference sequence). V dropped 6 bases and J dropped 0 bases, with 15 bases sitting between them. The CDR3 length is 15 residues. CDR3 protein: CASSLSTGSSYEQYF. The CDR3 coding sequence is TGTGCCAGCAGCCTCTCCACGGGGAGCTCCTACGAGCAGTACTTC.

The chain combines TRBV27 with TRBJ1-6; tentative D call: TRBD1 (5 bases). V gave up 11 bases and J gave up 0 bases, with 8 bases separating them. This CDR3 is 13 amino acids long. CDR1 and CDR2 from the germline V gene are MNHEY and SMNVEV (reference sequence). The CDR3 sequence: CAAGASYNSPLHF. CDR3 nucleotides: TGTGCCGCCGGGGCCTCCTATAATTCACCCCTCCACTTT.